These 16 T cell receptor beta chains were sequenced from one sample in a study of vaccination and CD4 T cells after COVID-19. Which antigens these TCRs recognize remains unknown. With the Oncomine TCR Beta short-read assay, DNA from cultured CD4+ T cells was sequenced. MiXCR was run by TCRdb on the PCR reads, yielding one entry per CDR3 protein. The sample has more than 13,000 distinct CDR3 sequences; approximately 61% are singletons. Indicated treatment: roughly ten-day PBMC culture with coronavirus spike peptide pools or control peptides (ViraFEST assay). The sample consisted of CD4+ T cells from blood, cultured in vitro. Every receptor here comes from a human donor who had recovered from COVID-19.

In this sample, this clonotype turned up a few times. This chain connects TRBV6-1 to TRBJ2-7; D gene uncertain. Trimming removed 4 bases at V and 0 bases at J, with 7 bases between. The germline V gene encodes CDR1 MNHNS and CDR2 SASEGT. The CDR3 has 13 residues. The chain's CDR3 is CASSAQFSYEQYF. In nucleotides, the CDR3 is TGTGCCAGCAGTGCCCAGTTCTCCTACGAGCAGTACTTC.

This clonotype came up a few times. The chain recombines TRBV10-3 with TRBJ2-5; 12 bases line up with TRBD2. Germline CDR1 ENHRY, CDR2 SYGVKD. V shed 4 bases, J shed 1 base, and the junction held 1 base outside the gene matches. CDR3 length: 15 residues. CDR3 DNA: TGTGCCATCAGTGGGACTAGCGGGACCCAAGAGACCCAGTACTTC. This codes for CAISGTSGTQETQYF.

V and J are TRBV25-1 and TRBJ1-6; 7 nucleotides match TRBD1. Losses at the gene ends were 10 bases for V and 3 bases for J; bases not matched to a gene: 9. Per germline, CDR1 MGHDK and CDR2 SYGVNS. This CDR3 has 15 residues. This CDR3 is CATATGPIYNSPLHF. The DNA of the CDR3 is TGTGCCACCGCGACAGGGCCAATCTATAATTCACCCCTCCACTTT.

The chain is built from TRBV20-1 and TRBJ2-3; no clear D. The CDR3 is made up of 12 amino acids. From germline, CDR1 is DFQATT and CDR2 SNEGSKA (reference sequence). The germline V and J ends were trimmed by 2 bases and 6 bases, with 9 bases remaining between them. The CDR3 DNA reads TGCAGTGCTAGAACCCGGGCGGATACGCAGTATTTT. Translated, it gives CSARTRADTQYF.

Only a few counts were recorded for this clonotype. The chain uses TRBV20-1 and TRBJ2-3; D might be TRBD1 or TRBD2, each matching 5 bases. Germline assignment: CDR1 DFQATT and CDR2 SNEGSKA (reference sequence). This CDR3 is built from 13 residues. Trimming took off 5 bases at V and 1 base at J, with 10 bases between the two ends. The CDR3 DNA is TGCAGTGCTGGGACGGAGGGCACAGATACGCAGTATTTT. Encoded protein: CSAGTEGTDTQYF.

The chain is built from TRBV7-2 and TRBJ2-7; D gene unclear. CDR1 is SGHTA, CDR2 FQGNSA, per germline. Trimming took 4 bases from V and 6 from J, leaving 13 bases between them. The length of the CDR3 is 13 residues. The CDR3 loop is CASSSRAFLEQYF. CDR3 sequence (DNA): TGTGCCAGCAGCTCTAGGGCCTTTCTCGAGCAGTACTTC.

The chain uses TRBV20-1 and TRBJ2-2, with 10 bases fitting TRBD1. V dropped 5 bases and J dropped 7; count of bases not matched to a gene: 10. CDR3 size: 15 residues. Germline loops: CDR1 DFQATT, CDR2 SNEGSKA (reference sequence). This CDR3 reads CSAEDGQGVIGELFF. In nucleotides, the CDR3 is TGCAGTGCTGAGGACGGACAGGGGGTAATCGGGGAGCTGTTTTTT.

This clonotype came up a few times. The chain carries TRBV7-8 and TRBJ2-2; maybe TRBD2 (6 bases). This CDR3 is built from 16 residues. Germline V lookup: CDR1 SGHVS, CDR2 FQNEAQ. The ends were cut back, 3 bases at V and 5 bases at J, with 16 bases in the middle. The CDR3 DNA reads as TGTGCCAGCAGCTTGGGACTTACCGCGGGAACCGGGGAGCTGTTTTTT. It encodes CASSLGLTAGTGELFF.

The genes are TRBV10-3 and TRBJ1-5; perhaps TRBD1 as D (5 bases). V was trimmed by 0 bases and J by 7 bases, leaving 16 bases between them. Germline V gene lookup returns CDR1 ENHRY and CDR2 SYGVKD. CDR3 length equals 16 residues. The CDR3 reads CAISESGTRGTQPQHF. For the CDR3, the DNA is TGTGCCATCAGTGAGTCCGGGACTCGGGGGACCCAGCCCCAGCATTTT.

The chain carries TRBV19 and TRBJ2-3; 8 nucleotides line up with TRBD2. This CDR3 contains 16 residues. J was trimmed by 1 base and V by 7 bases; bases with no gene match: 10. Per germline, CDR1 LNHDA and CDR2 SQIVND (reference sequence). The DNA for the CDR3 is TGTGCCAGTACCGCCGGATTAGCGGGACGCACAGATACGCAGTATTTT. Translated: CASTAGLAGRTDTQYF.

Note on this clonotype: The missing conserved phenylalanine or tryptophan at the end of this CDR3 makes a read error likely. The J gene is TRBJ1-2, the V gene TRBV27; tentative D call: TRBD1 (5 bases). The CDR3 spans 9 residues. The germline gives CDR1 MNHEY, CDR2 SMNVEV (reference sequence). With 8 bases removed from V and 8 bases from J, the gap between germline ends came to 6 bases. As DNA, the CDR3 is TGTGCCAGCGGGGCCGGCTACACCTCC. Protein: CASGAGYTS.

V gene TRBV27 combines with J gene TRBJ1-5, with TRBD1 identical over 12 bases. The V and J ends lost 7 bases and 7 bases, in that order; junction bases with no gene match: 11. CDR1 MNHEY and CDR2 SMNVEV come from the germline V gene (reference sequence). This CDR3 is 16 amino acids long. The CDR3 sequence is CASNAGTGGATQPQHF. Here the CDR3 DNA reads TGTGCCAGCAACGCCGGGACAGGGGGCGCAACGCAGCCCCAGCATTTT.

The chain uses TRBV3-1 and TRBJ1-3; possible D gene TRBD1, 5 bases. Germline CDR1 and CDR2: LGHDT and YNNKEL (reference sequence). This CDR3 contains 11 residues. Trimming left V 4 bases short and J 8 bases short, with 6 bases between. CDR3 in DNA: TGTGCCAGCAGCCCAGGGTACACCATATATTTT. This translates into CASSPGYTIYF.

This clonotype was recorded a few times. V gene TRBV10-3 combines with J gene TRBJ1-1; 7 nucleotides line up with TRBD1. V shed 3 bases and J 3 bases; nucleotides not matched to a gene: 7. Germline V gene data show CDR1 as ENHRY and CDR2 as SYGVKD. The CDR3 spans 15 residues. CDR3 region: CAISERQGGDTEAFF. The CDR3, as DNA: TGTGCCATCAGTGAAAGACAGGGTGGGGACACTGAAGCTTTCTTT.

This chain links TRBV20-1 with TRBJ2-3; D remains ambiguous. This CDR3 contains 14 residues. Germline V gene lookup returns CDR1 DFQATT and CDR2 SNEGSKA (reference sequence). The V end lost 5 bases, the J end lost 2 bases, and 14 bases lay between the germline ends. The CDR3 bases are TGCAGTGCTGCCCCGGGCGGCCTCACAGATACGCAGTATTTT. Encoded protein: CSAAPGGLTDTQYF.

In nucleotides, the CDR3 is TGTGCCAGCAGTTTAGAGCGGGCCCCTACTGAAGCTTTCTTT. Translating it yields CASSLERAPTEAFF. This chain uses TRBV12-3 or TRBV12-4 with TRBJ1-1; D not certain. Trimming pared 1 base from V and 5 bases from J, leaving 11 bases between. The CDR3 runs 14 residues.